This note documents a single TCR beta chain sequence. These data are taken from a study of cytomegalovirus exposure and HLA in healthy donors. The germline V gene has CDR1 GTSNPN and CDR2 SVGIG (reference sequence). V was trimmed by 2 bases and J by 4 bases, leaving 8 bases between them. This CDR3 comprises 12 residues. It was with 60 Vbeta and 13 Jbeta primers that the PCR ran. The assay was immunoSEQ multiplex PCR, and TCRdb's table has in-frame clones only and misses some. The repertoire holds 150,000 to 200,000 clones, with around 78% as singletons. The sample was PBMCs. This receptor was taken from a woman aged 25-40 years in good health and CMV-seropositive. The V call is TRBV30, the J call TRBJ1-1, with D possibly TRBD1 on 5 matching bases. The CDR3 sequence is CAWSSRGTEAFF. CDR3 nucleotides: TGTGCCTGGAGTTCAAGGGGCACTGAAGCTTTCTTT.